This record covers a single TCR beta chain. At the DNA level, this CDR3 is encoded by other sequences in the same sample as well. The sample comes from a study of blood T cell repertoires in COVID-19. The V gene's germline CDR1 is KGHSH and CDR2 LQKENI. The germline V and J ends were trimmed by 3 bases and 5 bases, with 8 bases remaining between them. The CDR3 has 13 residues. The repertoire was sequenced with immunoSEQ multiplex PCR; TCRdb's copy has only in-frame clones and lacks some. The sample contains about 170,000 clones, over 75% of which appear only once. The V call is TRBV18, the J call TRBJ1-5, with D perhaps matching TRBD1 (5 bases). Sequencing used PBMCs or T cells enriched from blood (not recorded which). The TCR was taken from a woman between 18 and 29 years old who had recovered from COVID-19. This CDR3 reads CASSPDRDQPQHF. The CDR3 region has the DNA TGTGCCAGCTCACCCGACAGAGATCAGCCCCAGCATTTT.